The 18 T cell receptor beta chains below were found in one sample sequenced in a study of CD4 T cells in relation to SARS-CoV-2 and coronaviruses. Here immunoSEQ multiplex PCR was the method, and the copy in TCRdb shows in-frame clones only, minus some. The sample yields some 21,000 clones, 76% seen once. The unexposed donors gave CD4+ T cells in about 2011-2019, prior to COVID-19. The cells were cultured for roughly 11 days before CD4+ T cells were isolated. Their cognate antigens are unknown. Sequencing used CD4+ T cells from PBMCs, cultured in vitro. The receptor source for this set is a human donor in good health.

DNA of the CDR3: TGTGCCTGGATGGCGTTCTCAACCACCCCTGGAGCTTTCTTT. Translated, it gives CAWMAFSTTPGAFF. V is TRBV30 and J is TRBJ1-1; D is ambiguous. The V and J ends lost 4 bases and 10 bases respectively, with 22 bases between them. The CDR3 is made up of 14 amino acids. Germline V CDR1 and CDR2: GTSNPN, SVGIG (reference sequence).

The CDR3: CASSLVPRDDTQYF. CDR3 bases: TGTGCCAGCAGCTTAGTACCCCGGGACGATACGCAGTATTTT. V and J are TRBV11-2 and TRBJ2-3, with D perhaps assigned TRBD1 or TRBD2 (5 bases each). Trimming cost V 1 base and J 6 bases, with 11 bases left between them. The CDR3 extends over 14 amino acids. From germline, CDR1 is SGHAT and CDR2 FQNNGV.

The V and J genes are TRBV30 and TRBJ2-3, with D uncertain. With 8 bases removed from V and 1 base from J, the gap between germline ends came to 16 bases. CDR1 and CDR2 from the germline V gene are GTSNPN and SVGIG (reference sequence). This CDR3 contains 14 residues. The CDR3 nucleotides read TGTGCCCTAGGCAGGATTTTCGGCACAGATACGCAGTATTTT. Translating gives CALGRIFGTDTQYF.

V usage is TRBV11-2 and J usage is TRBJ1-1; 9 positions agree with TRBD1. The CDR3 is 15 amino acids. The germline CDR1 and CDR2 sequences are SGHAT and FQNNGV. J gave up 6 bases and V 1 base, and 6 bases lay outside the gene matches. CDR3 protein: CASSLGGTGSPEAFF. For the CDR3, the DNA is TGTGCCAGCAGCTTAGGTGGGACAGGGAGTCCTGAAGCTTTCTTT.

The rearrangement joins TRBV7-3 to TRBJ2-1; 8 bases fit TRBD2. The trim removed 5 bases at V and 4 bases at J, leaving 7 bases unmatched. Germline values: CDR1 SGHTA, CDR2 FQGTGA. The CDR3 is made up of 15 amino acids. CDR3: CASSPTSGGYNEQFF. Here the CDR3 DNA reads TGTGCCAGCAGCCCCACTAGCGGAGGTTACAATGAGCAGTTCTTC.

The rearrangement links TRBV19 to TRBJ1-1, with 7 bases lining up with TRBD1. Unmatched junction bases numbered 7, after V lost 5 bases and J lost 1 base. CDR3 length equals 15 residues. The germline V gene has CDR1 LNHDA and CDR2 SQIVND (reference sequence). The chain's CDR3 is CASSRDRQTNTEAFF. CDR3 sequence (DNA): TGTGCCAGTAGTCGGGACAGACAGACGAACACTGAAGCTTTCTTT.

The chain has TRBV2 and TRBJ2-2; D uncertain. The CDR3 is 14 residues long. V lost 3 bases and J lost 0, with 5 bases in between. Germline-derived CDR1 and CDR2 are SNHLY and FYNNEI. CDR3: CASSDRTNTGELFF. The CDR3 coding sequence is TGTGCCAGCAGTGACAGGACGAACACCGGGGAGCTGTTTTTT.

V and J are TRBV18 and TRBJ2-3, with D possibly TRBD2 on 5 matching bases. V was pared by 3 bases and J by 9 bases, with 10 bases between. CDR3 length equals 12 residues. CDR1 is KGHSH and CDR2 is LQKENI in the germline V gene. The CDR3 DNA is TGTGCCAGCTCACCCAAGGAGGAAACGCAGTATTTT. Its translation: CASSPKEETQYF.

The chain is built from TRBV18 and TRBJ2-3, with D unresolved. Looked up from germline, CDR1 is KGHSH and CDR2 is LQKENI. Between the trimmed V and J ends, which lost 0 bases and 4 bases, there was a span of 8 bases. This CDR3 region has 14 residues. DNA of the CDR3: TGTGCCAGCTCACCACCTTGGGGTTCAGATACGCAGTATTTT. Its translation is CASSPPWGSDTQYF.

This rearrangement joins TRBV4-1 to TRBJ2-1; 9 bases agree with TRBD2. CDR1 and CDR2 (germline): MGHRA, YSYEKL. The J segment lost 1 base and the V segment lost 2 bases, leaving 0 bases of the junction unmatched. The CDR3 has 15 residues. CDR3 nucleotides: TGCGCCAGCAGCCAAACTAGCGGGTCCTACAATGAGCAGTTCTTC. This sequence encodes CASSQTSGSYNEQFF.

J is TRBJ1-3 and V is TRBV2; D not certain. CDR3 length equals 13 residues. Per the germline V gene, CDR1 is SNHLY and CDR2 is FYNNEI. V was shortened by 7 bases and J by 0 bases, with 7 bases between the two germline ends. The CDR3 here is CASKIISGNTIYF. Written as DNA, the CDR3 is TGTGCCAGCAAGATTATCTCTGGAAACACCATATATTTT.

V is TRBV5-5 and J is TRBJ2-5; tentative D call: TRBD2 (6 bases). The CDR3 is 13 residues long. Trimming left V 2 bases short and J 3 bases short, with 8 bases between. Germline values: CDR1 SGHKS, CDR2 YYEKEE (reference sequence). As DNA, the CDR3 is TGTGCCAGCAGCTTCCCGGGGGAAGAGACCCAGTACTTC. It is translated as CASSFPGEETQYF.

This clone showed up just once. V and J are TRBV27 and TRBJ2-5; 12 bases fit TRBD2. This CDR3 is built from 15 residues. Germline V lookup: CDR1 MNHEY, CDR2 SMNVEV (reference sequence). The trim removed 4 bases at V and 4 bases at J, leaving 4 bases unmatched. The DNA for the CDR3 is TGTGCCAGCAGTTCTAGCGGGAGGGCCCCAGAGACCCAGTACTTC. Translated: CASSSSGRAPETQYF.

The chain joins TRBV28 to TRBJ2-1; 9 bases align to TRBD1. V was clipped by 6 bases and J by 9 bases; unmatched bases: 3. CDR1 is MDHEN, CDR2 SYDVKM, per germline. This CDR3 is 12 amino acids long. This CDR3 reads CASRQGAGEQFF. CDR3 nucleotide sequence: TGTGCCAGCAGACAGGGGGCAGGTGAGCAGTTCTTC.

The chain links TRBV19 to TRBJ2-2; possible D gene TRBD1, 6 bases. CDR1 and CDR2 from the germline V gene are LNHDA and SQIVND (reference sequence). The CDR3 has 15 amino acids. V was pared by 3 bases and J by 2 bases, with 10 bases between. The CDR3 DNA is TGTGCCAGTAGTATCCAGGGGAGTAACACCGGGGAGCTGTTTTTT. Encoded protein: CASSIQGSNTGELFF.

In nucleotides, the CDR3 is TGTGCCAGCAGTTCGGTCGGGACAGGGGCCTACGAGCAGTACTTC. Its protein is CASSSVGTGAYEQYF. The chain is built from TRBV28 and TRBJ2-7; 10 nucleotides line up with TRBD1. The CDR3 has 15 amino acids. V trimming: 4 bases; J trimming: 2 bases; junction bases outside the gene matches: 5. Germline V gene sequence: CDR1 MDHEN, CDR2 SYDVKM.

A single count supports this clone. The chain has TRBV14 and TRBJ2-1; 13 bases align to TRBD2. Germline V gene sequence: CDR1 SGHDN, CDR2 FVKESK. Losses at the gene ends were 2 bases for V and 13 bases for J; bases not matched to a gene: 5. The CDR3 is 14 residues long. The CDR3 coding sequence is TGTGCCAGCAGCCAAACGGGACTAGCGGGACTACAGTTCTTC. This encodes CASSQTGLAGLQFF.

The chain has TRBV3-1 (or the pseudogene TRBV3-2) and TRBJ1-5; possible D gene TRBD1, 5 bases. Trimming pared 3 bases from V and 1 base from J, leaving 13 bases between. The CDR3 covers 16 residues. Looked up from germline, CDR1 is LGHDT and CDR2 is YNNKEL (reference sequence). The CDR3 sequence is CASSQSGRWSNQPQHF. As DNA, the CDR3 is TGTGCCAGCAGCCAGTCAGGGCGGTGGAGCAATCAGCCCCAGCATTTT.